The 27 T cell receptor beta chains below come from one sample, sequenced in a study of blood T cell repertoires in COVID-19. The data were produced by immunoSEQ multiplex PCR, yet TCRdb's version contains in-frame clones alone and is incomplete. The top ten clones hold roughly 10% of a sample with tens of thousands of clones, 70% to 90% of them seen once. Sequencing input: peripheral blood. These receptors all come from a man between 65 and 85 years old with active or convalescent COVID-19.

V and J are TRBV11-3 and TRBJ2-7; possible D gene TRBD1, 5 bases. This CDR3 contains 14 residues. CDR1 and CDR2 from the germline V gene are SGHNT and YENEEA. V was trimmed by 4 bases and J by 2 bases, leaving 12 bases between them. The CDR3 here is CASSSTEIPYEQYF. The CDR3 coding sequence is TGTGCCAGCAGCTCGACAGAAATCCCCTACGAGCAGTACTTC.

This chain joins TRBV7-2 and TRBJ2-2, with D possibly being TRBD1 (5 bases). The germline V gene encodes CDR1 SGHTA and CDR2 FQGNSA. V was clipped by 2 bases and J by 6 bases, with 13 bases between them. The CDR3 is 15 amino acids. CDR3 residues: CASSLNPGRSGELFF. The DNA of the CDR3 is TGTGCCAGCAGCTTAAATCCAGGGCGGTCCGGGGAGCTGTTTTTT.

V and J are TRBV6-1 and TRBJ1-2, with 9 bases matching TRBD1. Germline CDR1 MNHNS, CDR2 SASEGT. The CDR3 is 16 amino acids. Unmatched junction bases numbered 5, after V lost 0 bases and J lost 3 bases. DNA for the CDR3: TGTGCCAGCAGTGAAGCCGGGACAGGGTCTCACTATGGCTACACCTTC. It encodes CASSEAGTGSHYGYTF.

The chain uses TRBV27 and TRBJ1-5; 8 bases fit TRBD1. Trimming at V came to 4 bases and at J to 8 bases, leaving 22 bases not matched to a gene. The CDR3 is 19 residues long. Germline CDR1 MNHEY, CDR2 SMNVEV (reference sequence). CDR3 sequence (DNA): TGTGCCAGCAGTTCCCTTGACAGGGGCCTCTGGAACCCACTTAAGCCCCAGCATTTT. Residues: CASSSLDRGLWNPLKPQHF.

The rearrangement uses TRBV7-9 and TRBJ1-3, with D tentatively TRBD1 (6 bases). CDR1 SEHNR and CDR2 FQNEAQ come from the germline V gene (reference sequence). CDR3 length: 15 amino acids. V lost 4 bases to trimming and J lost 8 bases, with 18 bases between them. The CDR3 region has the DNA TGTGCCAGCAGCTCAGGGGCGCGGGGGTCCCACACCATATATTTT. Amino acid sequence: CASSSGARGSHTIYF.

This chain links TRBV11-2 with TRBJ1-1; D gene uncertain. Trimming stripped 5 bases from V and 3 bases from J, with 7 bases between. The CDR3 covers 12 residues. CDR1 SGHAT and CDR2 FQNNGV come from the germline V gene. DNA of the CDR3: TGTGCCAGCAGCCGAGGCCACACTGAAGCTTTCTTT. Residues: CASSRGHTEAFF. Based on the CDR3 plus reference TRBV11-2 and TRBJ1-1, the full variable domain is EAGVAQSPRYKIIEKRQSVAFWCNPISGHATLYWYQQILGQGPKLLIQFQNNGVVDDSQLPKDRFSAERLKGVDSTLKIQPAKLEDSAVYLCASSRGHTEAFFGQGTRLTVV.

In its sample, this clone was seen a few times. The CDR3 loop reads CAWSVGGPGSGNTIYF. For the CDR3, the DNA is TGTGCCTGGAGTGTGGGGGGACCCGGCTCTGGAAACACCATATATTTT. The rearrangement joins TRBV30 to TRBJ1-3, with D possibly matching TRBD1 (5 bases). The CDR3 runs 16 residues. Trimming removed 0 bases at V and 0 bases at J, with 12 bases between. The germline gives CDR1 GTSNPN, CDR2 SVGIG (reference sequence).

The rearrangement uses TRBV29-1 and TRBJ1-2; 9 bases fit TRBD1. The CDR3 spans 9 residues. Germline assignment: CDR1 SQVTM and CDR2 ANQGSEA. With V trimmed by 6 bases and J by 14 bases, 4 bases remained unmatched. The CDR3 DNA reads TGCAGCGTCTCCGGGACAGGGACCTTC. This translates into CSVSGTGTF. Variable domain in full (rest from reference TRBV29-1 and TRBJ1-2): SAVISQKPSRDICQRGTSLTIQCQVDSQVTMMFWYRQQPGQSLTLIATANQGSEATYESGFVIDKFPISRPNLTFSTLTVSNMSPEDSSIYLCSVSGTGTFGSGTRLTVV.

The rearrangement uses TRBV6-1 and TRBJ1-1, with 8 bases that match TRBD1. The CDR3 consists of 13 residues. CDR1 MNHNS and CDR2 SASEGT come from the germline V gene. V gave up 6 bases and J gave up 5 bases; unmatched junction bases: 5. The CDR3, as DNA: TGTGCCAGCAGCGTAACAGGGGGAACTGAAGCTTTCTTT. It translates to CASSVTGGTEAFF.

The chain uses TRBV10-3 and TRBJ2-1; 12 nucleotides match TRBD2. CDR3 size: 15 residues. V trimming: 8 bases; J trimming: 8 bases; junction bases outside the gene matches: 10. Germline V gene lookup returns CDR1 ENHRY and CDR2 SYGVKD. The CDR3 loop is CAIGLNLAGGDEQFF. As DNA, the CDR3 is TGTGCCATCGGGCTGAACCTAGCGGGAGGGGATGAGCAGTTCTTC.

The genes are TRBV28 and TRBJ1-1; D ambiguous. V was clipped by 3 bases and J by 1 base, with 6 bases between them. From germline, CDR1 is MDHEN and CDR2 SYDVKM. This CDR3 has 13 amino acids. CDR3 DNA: TGTGCCAGCAGTTTTAGAAGGAACACTGAAGCTTTCTTT. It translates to CASSFRRNTEAFF.

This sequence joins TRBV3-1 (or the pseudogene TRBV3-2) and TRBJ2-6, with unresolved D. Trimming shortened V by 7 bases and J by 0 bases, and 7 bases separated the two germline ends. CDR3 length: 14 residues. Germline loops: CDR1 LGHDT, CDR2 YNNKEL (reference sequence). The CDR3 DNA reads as TGTGCCAGCACCACAATCTCTGGGGCCAACGTCCTGACTTTC. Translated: CASTTISGANVLTF.

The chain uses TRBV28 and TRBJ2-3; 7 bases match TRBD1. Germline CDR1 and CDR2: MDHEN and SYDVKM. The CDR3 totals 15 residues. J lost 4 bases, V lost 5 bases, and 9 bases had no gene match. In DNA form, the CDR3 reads TGTGCCAGCAGTCAAGACAGGGCGGTGGCAGATACGCAGTATTTT. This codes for CASSQDRAVADTQYF.

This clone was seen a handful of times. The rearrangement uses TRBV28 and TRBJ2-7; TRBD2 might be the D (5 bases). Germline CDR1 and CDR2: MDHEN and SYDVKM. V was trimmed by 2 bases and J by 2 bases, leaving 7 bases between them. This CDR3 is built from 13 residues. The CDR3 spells CASSLRTPYEQYF. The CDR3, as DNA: TGTGCCAGCAGTTTACGGACTCCCTACGAGCAGTACTTC. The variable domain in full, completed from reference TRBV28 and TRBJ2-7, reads DVKVTQSSRYLVKRTGEKVFLECVQDMDHENMFWYRQDPGLGLRLIYFSYDVKMKEKGDIPEGYSVSREKKERFSLILESASTNQTSMYLCASSLRTPYEQYFGPGTRLTVT.

This chain's CDR3 is CASSLGGSRFF. The CDR3 DNA is TGTGCCAGCAGTTTAGGAGGGTCCCGGTTCTTC. V usage is TRBV12-3 or TRBV12-4 and J usage is TRBJ2-1; possibly TRBD2 for D (5 bases). V shed 1 base and J shed 15 bases, with 10 bases lying between them. CDR3 length: 11 residues.

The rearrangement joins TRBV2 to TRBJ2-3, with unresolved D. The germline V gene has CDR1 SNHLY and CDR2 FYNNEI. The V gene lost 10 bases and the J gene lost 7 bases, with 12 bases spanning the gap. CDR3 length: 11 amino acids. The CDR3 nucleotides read TGTGCCACAGGTCAGGTCAATACGCAGTATTTT. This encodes CATGQVNTQYF. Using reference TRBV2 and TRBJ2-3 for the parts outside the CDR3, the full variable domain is EPEVTQTPSHQVTQMGQEVILRCVPISNHLYFYWYRQILGQKVEFLVSFYNNEISEKSEIFDDQFSVERPDGSNFTLKIRSTKLEDSAMYFCATGQVNTQYFGPGTRLTVL.

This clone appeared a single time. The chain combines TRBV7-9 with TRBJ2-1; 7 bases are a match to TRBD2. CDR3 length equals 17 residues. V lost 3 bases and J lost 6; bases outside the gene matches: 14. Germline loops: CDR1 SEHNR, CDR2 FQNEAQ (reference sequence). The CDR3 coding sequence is TGTGCCAGCAGCTTTACGGTCCCCAAGCGGGATCTCAATGAGCAGTTCTTC. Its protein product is CASSFTVPKRDLNEQFF. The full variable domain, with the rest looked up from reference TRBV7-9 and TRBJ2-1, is DTGVSQNPRHKITKRGQNVTFRCDPISEHNRLYWYRQTLGQGPEFLTYFQNEAQLEKSRLLSDRFSAERPKGSFSTLEIQRTEQGDSAMYLCASSFTVPKRDLNEQFFGPGTRLTVL.

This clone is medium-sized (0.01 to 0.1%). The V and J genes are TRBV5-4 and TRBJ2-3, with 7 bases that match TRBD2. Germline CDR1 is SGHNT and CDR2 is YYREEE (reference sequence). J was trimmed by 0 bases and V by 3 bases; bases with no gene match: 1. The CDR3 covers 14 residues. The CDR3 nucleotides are TGTGCCAGCAGCTATAGCGGGAGCACAGATACGCAGTATTTT. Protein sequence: CASSYSGSTDTQYF.

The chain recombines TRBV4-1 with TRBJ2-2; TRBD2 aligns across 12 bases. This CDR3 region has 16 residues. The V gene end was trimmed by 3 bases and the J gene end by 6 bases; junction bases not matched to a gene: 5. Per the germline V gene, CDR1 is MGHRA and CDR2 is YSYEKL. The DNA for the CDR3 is TGCGCCAGCAGCCAGACTAGCGGGAGTATCGCCGGGGAGCTGTTTTTT. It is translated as CASSQTSGSIAGELFF.

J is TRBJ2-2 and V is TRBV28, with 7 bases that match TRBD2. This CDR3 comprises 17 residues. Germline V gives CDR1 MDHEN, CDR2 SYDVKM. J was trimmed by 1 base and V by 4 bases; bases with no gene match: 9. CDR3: CASSSSSGTMNTGELFF. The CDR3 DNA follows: TGTGCCAGCAGTTCCTCCAGCGGGACTATGAACACCGGGGAGCTGTTTTTT. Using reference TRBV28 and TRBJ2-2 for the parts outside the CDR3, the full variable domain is DVKVTQSSRYLVKRTGEKVFLECVQDMDHENMFWYRQDPGLGLRLIYFSYDVKMKEKGDIPEGYSVSREKKERFSLILESASTNQTSMYLCASSSSSGTMNTGELFFGEGSRLTVL.

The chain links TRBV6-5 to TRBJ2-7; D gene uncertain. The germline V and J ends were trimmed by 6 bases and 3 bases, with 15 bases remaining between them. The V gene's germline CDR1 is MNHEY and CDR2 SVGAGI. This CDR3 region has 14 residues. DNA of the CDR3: TGTGCCAGCAGCCGCACCCAACAGAACTACGAGCAGTACTTC. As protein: CASSRTQQNYEQYF.

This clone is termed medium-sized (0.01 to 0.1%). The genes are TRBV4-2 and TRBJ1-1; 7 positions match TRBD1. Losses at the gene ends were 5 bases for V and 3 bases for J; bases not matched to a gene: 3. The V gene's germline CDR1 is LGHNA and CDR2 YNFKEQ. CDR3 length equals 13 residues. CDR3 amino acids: CASSYRGHTEAFF. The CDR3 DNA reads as TGTGCCAGCAGCTACAGGGGTCACACTGAAGCTTTCTTT.

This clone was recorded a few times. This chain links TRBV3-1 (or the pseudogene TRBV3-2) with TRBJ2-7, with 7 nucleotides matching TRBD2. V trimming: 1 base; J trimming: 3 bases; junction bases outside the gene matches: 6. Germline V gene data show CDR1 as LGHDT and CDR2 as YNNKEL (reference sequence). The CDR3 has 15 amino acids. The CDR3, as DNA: TGTGCCAGCAGCCAAGGGCCCGGGGACTACTACGAGCAGTACTTC. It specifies CASSQGPGDYYEQYF.

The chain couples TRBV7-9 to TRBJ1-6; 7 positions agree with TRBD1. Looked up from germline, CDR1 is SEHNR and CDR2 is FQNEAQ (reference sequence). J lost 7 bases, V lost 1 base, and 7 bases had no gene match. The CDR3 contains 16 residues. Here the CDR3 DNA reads TGTGCCAGCAGCTTAGATTTGGGACAGAAGAATTCACCCCTCCACTTT. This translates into CASSLDLGQKNSPLHF.

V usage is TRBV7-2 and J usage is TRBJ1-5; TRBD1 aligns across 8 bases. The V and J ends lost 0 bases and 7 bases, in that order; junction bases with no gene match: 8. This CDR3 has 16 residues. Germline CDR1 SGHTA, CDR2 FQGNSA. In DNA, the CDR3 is TGTGCCAGCAGCTTAGCGGAGGGACAGGCGGGGCAGCCCCAGCATTTT. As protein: CASSLAEGQAGQPQHF.

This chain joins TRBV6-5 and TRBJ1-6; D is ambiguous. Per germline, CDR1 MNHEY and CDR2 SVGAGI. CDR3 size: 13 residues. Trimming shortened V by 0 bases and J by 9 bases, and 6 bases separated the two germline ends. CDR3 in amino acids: CASSYSYSSPLHF. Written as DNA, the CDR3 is TGTGCCAGCAGTTACTCCTACAGTTCACCCCTCCACTTT.

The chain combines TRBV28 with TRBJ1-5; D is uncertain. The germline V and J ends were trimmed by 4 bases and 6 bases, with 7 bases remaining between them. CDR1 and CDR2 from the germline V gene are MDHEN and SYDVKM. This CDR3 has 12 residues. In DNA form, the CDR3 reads TGTGCCAGCAGTTCGGCGGGTCAGCCCCAGCATTTT. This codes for CASSSAGQPQHF. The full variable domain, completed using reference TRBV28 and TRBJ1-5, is DVKVTQSSRYLVKRTGEKVFLECVQDMDHENMFWYRQDPGLGLRLIYFSYDVKMKEKGDIPEGYSVSREKKERFSLILESASTNQTSMYLCASSSAGQPQHFGDGTRLSIL.